A single T cell receptor beta chain is shown here with its context. This entry comes from a study of PD-L1 blockade in urothelial cancer. The overall study: Anywhere from 0 to 3 prior chemotherapy regimens had been received by patients.

The time point: pretreatment peripheral blood. Method: immunoSEQ multiplex PCR; TCRdb's copy keeps in-frame clones and lacks some. The sample carries about 74,000 clones, roughly 90% recorded once. Here the sequenced sample was PBMCs, taken around atezolizumab (anti-PD-L1) treatment. The TCR was taken from a man aged 65-85 years with urothelial cancer.

DNA of the CDR3: TGCAGCGTTCCTGGGACAGGGACTCAGCCCCAGCATTTT. Residues: CSVPGTGTQPQHF. The chain is built from TRBV29-1 and TRBJ1-5, with TRBD1 identical over 9 bases. The germline V gene has CDR1 SQVTM and CDR2 ANQGSEA. This CDR3 is 13 amino acids long. V lost 5 bases to trimming and J lost 6 bases; unmatched junction nucleotides: 5. The full variable domain, with the rest looked up from reference TRBV29-1 and TRBJ1-5, is SAVISQKPSRDICQRGTSLTIQCQVDSQVTMMFWYRQQPGQSLTLIATANQGSEATYESGFVIDKFPISRPNLTFSTLTVSNMSPEDSSIYLCSVPGTGTQPQHFGDGTRLSIL.